This entry concerns a single T cell receptor (beta chain). Its antigen is unknown. Germline assignment: CDR1 SEHNR and CDR2 FQNEAQ (reference sequence). Deletions cut 1 base from V and 0 bases from J, with 9 bases between. The CDR3 is made up of 15 amino acids. The data stem from a study of OX40 agonist ivuxolimab in advanced cancers. Study in general: Patients were treated with ivuxolimab, an agonistic anti-OX40 (CD134) antibody. From about 20 to 79 years was the age range, with a mean of roughly 64 years, and over 70% were male. Prior therapy, whether anti-PD-1, anti-PD-L1 or anti-CTLA-4, was allowed, and approximately 40% had some.

Only in-frame clones appear in the TCRdb table, and some are missing; sequencing was by immunoSEQ multiplex PCR. The sample includes 35,000 to 40,000 clones, around 82% of them seen just once. Study-level points and caveats: The authors did not determine the antigen specificity of the expanded peripheral T cells.

The specimen was CD4+ or CD8+ T cells sorted from blood, collected in a trial of the OX40 agonist ivuxolimab. The V and J genes are TRBV7-9 and TRBJ1-2; unclear D gene. The sequence derives from an adult with an advanced solid tumor such as melanoma, head and neck, liver or kidney cancer. CDR3 bases: TGTGCCAGCAGCTTAGGAGCGGAAGCTAACTATGGCTACACCTTC. Translating it yields CASSLGAEANYGYTF. The variable domain in full, completed from reference TRBV7-9 and TRBJ1-2, reads DTGVSQNPRHKITKRGQNVTFRCDPISEHNRLYWYRQTLGQGPEFLTYFQNEAQLEKSRLLSDRFSAERPKGSFSTLEIQRTEQGDSAMYLCASSLGAEANYGYTFGSGTRLTVV.